This T cell receptor beta chain was sequenced during a study of human T cells and chemical hapten exposure. In the library, unique molecular identifiers were attached to individual cDNA molecules. MiXCR was run by TCRdb on the RACE reads, yielding one entry per CDR3 protein. The table includes fewer than 40,000 distinct CDR3 sequences, approximately 12% detected once. This clonotype was seen repeatedly, ten times or more. The time point was: patch test 3, about 24 weeks after DPC sensitization. Treatment here: therapeutic diphenylcyclopropenone sensitization with weekly scalp DPC. The authors extracted total RNA from unfractionated whole blood. Germline CDR1 reads KGHSH; CDR2 reads LQKENI. V lost 2 bases and J lost 3, with 8 bases in between. The CDR3 extends over 14 amino acids.

Sequencing was performed on whole blood, taken in connection with sensitization to the hapten diphenylcyclopropenone (DPC). This sequence originates from a woman aged 40 to 50 with alopecia areata. Some clones in this sample may be carry-over from other donors' samples. This chain links TRBV18 with TRBJ1-5; D is undetermined. CDR3 DNA: TGTGCCAGCTCACCAGATTCGTACAATCAGCCCCAGCATTTT. Its translation: CASSPDSYNQPQHF.